This TCR beta chain was captured by sequencing in a study of technical replicates of blood from several donors. Generated by immunoSEQ multiplex PCR, the TCRdb table keeps only in-frame clones and is missing some. The sample carries fewer than 90,000 clones, around 97% recorded once. CDR3 length: 17 residues. Germline-derived CDR1 and CDR2 are SEHNR and FQNEAQ (reference sequence). Germline trimming cut 5 bases from V and 2 bases from J; bases unmatched to any gene: 14. The source is a human donor in good health. The V gene is TRBV7-9, the J gene TRBJ1-1; TRBD1 agrees at 7 bases. Sequenced sample: T cells isolated from PBMCs. The CDR3 bases are TGTGCCAGCAGCCGCAGTCTCTGGACAGGCCCTAACACTGAAGCTTTCTTT. Its translation: CASSRSLWTGPNTEAFF.